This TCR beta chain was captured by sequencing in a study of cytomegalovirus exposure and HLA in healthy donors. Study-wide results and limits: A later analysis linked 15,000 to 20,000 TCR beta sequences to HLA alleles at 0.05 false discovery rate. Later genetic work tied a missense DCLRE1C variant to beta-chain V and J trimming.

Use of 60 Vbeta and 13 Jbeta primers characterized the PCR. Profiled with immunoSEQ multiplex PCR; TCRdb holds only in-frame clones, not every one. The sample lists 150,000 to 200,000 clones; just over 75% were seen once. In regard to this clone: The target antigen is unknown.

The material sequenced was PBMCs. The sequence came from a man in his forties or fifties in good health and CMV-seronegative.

CDR3 sequence reads: CASTTRTGSSYEQYF. The CDR3 nucleotides are TGTGCCAGTACCACCAGGACAGGGAGCTCCTACGAGCAGTACTTC. This chain connects TRBV19 to TRBJ2-7; 8 bases fit TRBD1. The CDR3 is made up of 15 amino acids. Germline CDR1 reads LNHDA; CDR2 reads SQIVND (reference sequence). The junction had 8 bases not matched to a gene; V was cut back by 7 bases and J by 0 bases.